This passage covers 5 T cell receptor beta chains from one sample sequenced in a study of T cell responses to AZD1222 COVID-19 vaccine. Method: immunoSEQ multiplex PCR; TCRdb's copy keeps in-frame clones and lacks some. The sample carries about 170,000 clones, 90% recorded once. The sample here was peripheral blood, taken on day 0 of AZD1222 vaccination. The receptors originated from an adult in good health.

V gene TRBV13 combines with J gene TRBJ1-4; no firm D call. V dropped 0 bases and J dropped 6 bases, with 8 bases sitting between them. CDR3 length: 14 amino acids. Looked up from germline, CDR1 is PRHDT and CDR2 is FYEKMQ (reference sequence). CDR3 in amino acids: CASSLGASHEKLFF. The CDR3 bases are TGTGCCAGCAGCTTAGGAGCCAGCCATGAAAAACTGTTTTTT.

V is TRBV20-1 and J is TRBJ1-2, with TRBD1 matching 7 bases. With 7 bases clipped from V and 7 bases from J, the junction kept 6 bases outside the gene matches. There are 11 residues in the CDR3. CDR1 and CDR2 (germline): DFQATT, SNEGSKA (reference sequence). Here the CDR3 DNA reads TGCAGTGTTGACAGGGACAGTGGCTACACCTTC. This encodes CSVDRDSGYTF.

For the CDR3, the DNA is TGTGCCAGCAGCTCACCTACCGCCGACAGGGGGCGAGACATTCAGTACTTC. Translated, it gives CASSSPTADRGRDIQYF. This rearrangement joins TRBV5-4 to TRBJ2-4; 10 nucleotides agree with TRBD1. This CDR3 contains 17 residues. Germline assignment: CDR1 SGHNT and CDR2 YYREEE (reference sequence). V dropped 3 bases and J dropped 8; count of bases not matched to a gene: 14.

Concerning this clone itself: Other DNA sequences in the same sample also yield this CDR3. This chain uses TRBV28 with TRBJ1-6; possible D gene TRBD1, 5 bases. The CDR3 is made up of 14 amino acids. The germline V gene encodes CDR1 MDHEN and CDR2 SYDVKM. Trimming shortened V by 1 base and J by 7 bases, and 8 bases separated the two germline ends. The CDR3 nucleotides are TGTGCCAGCAGTTTATCGGGGCCAAATTCACCCCTCCACTTT. Translating it yields CASSLSGPNSPLHF.

The gene calls are TRBV6-6 and TRBJ1-2, with a weak D call TRBD1 (5 bases). In germline, CDR1 is MNHNY, CDR2 SVGAGI (reference sequence). V was shortened by 2 bases and J by 1 base, with 11 bases between the two germline ends. This CDR3 region has 15 residues. The DNA for the CDR3 is TGTGCCAGCAGTTACGAGGGGCCACATAACTATGGCTACACCTTC. It yields the protein CASSYEGPHNYGYTF.